The 32 T cell receptor beta chains presented below share a single source sample, sequenced in a study of response to subunit inactivated influenza vaccine. TCRdb reprocessed the RT-PCR reads with MiXCR, giving one entry per CDR3 protein. The sample has about 300,000 distinct CDR3 sequences, 21% seen once. The material sequenced was PBMCs from blood, taken around 22 months after vaccination. The receptors shown here come from a man between 50 and 69 years old who received an inactivated influenza vaccine.

The chain is built from TRBV6-5 and TRBJ1-1, with D unresolved. This CDR3 comprises 12 residues. V was cut by 7 bases and J by 4 bases, with 10 bases left in between. CDR1 is MNHEY, CDR2 SVGAGI, per germline. The CDR3: CASMMGGTEAFF. For the CDR3, the DNA is TGTGCCAGCATGATGGGTGGCACTGAAGCTTTCTTT.

The V gene is TRBV11-3, the J gene TRBJ2-2; D might be TRBD2 (6 bases). Trimming cost V 5 bases and J 8 bases, with 15 bases left between them. Per the germline V gene, CDR1 is SGHNT and CDR2 is YENEEA. CDR3 length: 14 residues. In nucleotides, the CDR3 is TGTGCCAGCAGCCCCCGTGGGGCGGGAGGGGAGCTGTTTTTT. Translated, it gives CASSPRGAGGELFF.

This clonotype was seen many times. The genes are TRBV5-1 and TRBJ1-2, with TRBD1 as a possible D gene (5 bases). Germline-derived CDR1 and CDR2 are SGHRS and YFSETQ. The CDR3 consists of 17 residues. Trimming took 0 bases from V and 3 from J, leaving 18 bases between them. CDR3 in DNA: TGCGCCAGCAGCTTGGAGGTGGGAACAGGCCTTGACTATGGCTACACCTTC. Translated: CASSLEVGTGLDYGYTF.

The V and J genes are TRBV20-1 and TRBJ2-1; TRBD1 is a possible D gene (6 bases). The germline V and J ends were trimmed by 6 bases and 4 bases, with 10 bases remaining between them. The CDR3 contains 12 residues. Germline-derived CDR1 and CDR2 are DFQATT and SNEGSKA (reference sequence). The CDR3 DNA follows: TGCAGTGCCAGAAGGGGGTACAATGAGCAGTTCTTC. Translated, it gives CSARRGYNEQFF.

This clonotype was recorded a few times. V is TRBV5-1 and J is TRBJ2-3; 8 positions match TRBD2. The CDR3 totals 15 residues. V shed 0 bases and J 1 base; nucleotides not matched to a gene: 1. The germline gives CDR1 SGHRS, CDR2 YFSETQ. This CDR3 reads CASSLGRGGTDTQYF. DNA of the CDR3: TGCGCCAGCAGCTTGGGGCGGGGGGGCACAGATACGCAGTATTTT. Complete variable domain (other parts from reference TRBV5-1 and TRBJ2-3): KAGVTQTPRYLIKTRGQQVTLSCSPISGHRSVSWYQQTPGQGLQFLFEYFSETQRNKGNFPGRFSGRQFSNSRSEMNVSTLELGDSALYLCASSLGRGGTDTQYFGPGTRLTVL.

This clonotype was found once. This chain connects TRBV6-5 to TRBJ2-2; no reliable D call. Deletions cut 0 bases from V and 1 base from J, with 6 bases between. The CDR3 is 15 amino acids. Germline values: CDR1 MNHEY, CDR2 SVGAGI. The CDR3 loop reads CASSYSTQNTGELFF. DNA for the CDR3: TGTGCCAGCAGTTACTCCACACAGAACACCGGGGAGCTGTTTTTT.

The gene calls are TRBV7-6 and TRBJ1-4; 9 bases fit TRBD1. V dropped 1 base and J dropped 8; count of bases not matched to a gene: 8. Germline CDR1 is SGHVS and CDR2 is FNYEAQ. The CDR3 runs to 16 residues. CDR3 bases: TGTGCCAGCAGCTTAGGGTCGGGACAGGGCGACGAAAAACTGTTTTTT. This gives the protein CASSLGSGQGDEKLFF. Full variable domain (outside the CDR3, taken from reference TRBV7-6 and TRBJ1-4): GAGVSQSPRYKVTKRGQDVALRCDPISGHVSLYWYRQALGQGPEFLTYFNYEAQQDKSGLPNDRFSAERPEGSISTLTIQRTEQRDSAMYRCASSLGSGQGDEKLFFGSGTQLSVL.

The sample holds a few counts of this clonotype. CDR3 bases: TGTGCCAGCGTATTTGACGGCTACTACAATGAGCAGTTCTTC. Its translation is CASVFDGYYNEQFF. This rearrangement joins TRBV12-3 or TRBV12-4 to TRBJ2-1, with D uncertain. The CDR3 is 14 amino acids. V was pared by 8 bases and J by 3 bases, with 14 bases between.

J is TRBJ1-1 and V is TRBV6-1, with D possibly being TRBD1 (6 bases). Germline CDR1 is MNHNS and CDR2 is SASEGT. Trimming took 2 bases from V and 7 from J, leaving 17 bases between them. The CDR3 consists of 15 residues. As DNA, the CDR3 is TGTGCCAGCAGTGAAATGAGCCAGGGGATGGGTGAAGCTTTCTTT. Residues: CASSEMSQGMGEAFF.

There are a few counts of this clonotype. V and J are TRBV20-1 and TRBJ1-1; D ambiguous. Germline CDR1 and CDR2: DFQATT and SNEGSKA (reference sequence). The CDR3 totals 13 residues. Trimming left V 3 bases short and J 4 bases short, with 12 bases between. Written as DNA, the CDR3 is TGCAGTGCTAGTTACAGAGGGTCCACTGAAGCTTTCTTT. Translating it yields CSASYRGSTEAFF.

This clonotype was seen more than once but under ten times. The chain links TRBV14 to TRBJ1-2; 10 bases are shared with TRBD1. Trimming at V came to 3 bases and at J to 8 bases, leaving 9 bases not matched to a gene. CDR1 SGHDN and CDR2 FVKESK come from the germline V gene. The CDR3 contains 15 residues. CDR3 DNA: TGTGCCAGCAGCCATTGGACAGGGGGACTTGCAGGCTACACCTTC. It codes for CASSHWTGGLAGYTF.

The chain is built from TRBV28 and TRBJ2-7; D could derive from TRBD1 or TRBD2 (6 bases each). From germline, CDR1 is MDHEN and CDR2 SYDVKM. Trimming stripped 4 bases from V and 8 bases from J, with 18 bases between. The length of the CDR3 is 14 residues. The CDR3 loop is CASSSGGTLLQQYF. The CDR3 DNA reads TGTGCCAGCAGTTCCGGGGGCACACTTCTCCAGCAGTACTTC.

This clonotype showed up just a few times. The gene calls are TRBV7-2 and TRBJ1-3; D gene uncertain. Trimming removed 5 bases at V and 0 bases at J, with 14 bases between. This CDR3 has 16 amino acids. CDR1 is SGHTA, CDR2 FQGNSA, per germline. The CDR3 nucleotides are TGTGCCAGCAGCCCGCCGGGCGCCCGCTCTGGAAACACCATATATTTT. Translated, it gives CASSPPGARSGNTIYF.

The chain carries TRBV24-1 and TRBJ1-5; possibly TRBD1 for D (5 bases). There are 17 residues in the CDR3. The germline V gene has CDR1 KGHDR and CDR2 SFDVKD. V dropped 8 bases and J dropped 3 bases, with 22 bases sitting between them. The CDR3 DNA is TGTGCCACCAACCCGCCGGGGACGGGAGAGGACAATCAGCCCCAGCATTTT. The encoded protein is CATNPPGTGEDNQPQHF.

This clonotype was observed a few times. The chain uses TRBV11-2 and TRBJ1-1; D remains unclear. The CDR3 totals 14 residues. The germline CDR1 and CDR2 sequences are SGHAT and FQNNGV. The V gene lost 5 bases and the J gene lost 4 bases, with 14 bases spanning the gap. The CDR3 DNA reads TGTGCCAGCAGCGCCGGATCCCCTGCCACTGAAGCTTTCTTT. Its translation: CASSAGSPATEAFF.

This clonotype came up a few times. The chain is built from TRBV6-5 and TRBJ1-2; D possibly corresponds to TRBD1 (5 bases). Deletions cut 2 bases from V and 8 bases from J, with 12 bases between. This CDR3 region has 13 residues. Germline values: CDR1 MNHEY, CDR2 SVGAGI. CDR3 in amino acids: CASSYGHAGGYTF. The CDR3 coding sequence is TGTGCCAGCAGTTACGGTCACGCAGGGGGCTACACCTTC.

V usage is TRBV19 and J usage is TRBJ1-2, with D unclear. Germline CDR1 is LNHDA and CDR2 is SQIVND (reference sequence). This CDR3 is built from 13 residues. The germline V and J ends were trimmed by 5 bases and 3 bases, with 10 bases remaining between them. CDR3 sequence (DNA): TGTGCCAGTAGTGGACTGGACCACTATGGCTACACCTTC. Translated, it gives CASSGLDHYGYTF. Together with reference TRBV19 and TRBJ1-2, the CDR3 gives the full variable domain: DGGITQSPKYLFRKEGQNVTLSCEQNLNHDAMYWYRQDPGQGLRLIYYSQIVNDFQKGDIAEGYSVSREKKESFPLTVTSAQKNPTAFYLCASSGLDHYGYTFGSGTRLTVV.

The chain employs TRBV4-2 and TRBJ1-2; D is perhaps TRBD1 (6 bases). Germline CDR1 reads LGHNA; CDR2 reads YNFKEQ. CDR3 length equals 15 residues. Trimming pared 6 bases from V and 2 bases from J, leaving 16 bases between. Here the CDR3 reads CASRKEGHLNYGYTF. The CDR3 DNA is TGTGCCAGCAGAAAAGAGGGACACCTGAACTATGGCTACACCTTC.

Only one count was recorded for this clonotype. The V call is TRBV10-3, the J call TRBJ1-1; D ambiguous. Germline values: CDR1 ENHRY, CDR2 SYGVKD. CDR3 size: 13 residues. V lost 6 bases and J lost 2, with 10 bases in between. The CDR3 DNA follows: TGTGCCATCAGGGCAGAGCCAAACACTGAAGCTTTCTTT. Residues: CAIRAEPNTEAFF.

This clonotype turned up a few times. V is TRBV28 and J is TRBJ2-7; D remains unclear. This CDR3 has 15 residues. CDR1 MDHEN and CDR2 SYDVKM come from the germline V gene. Trimming removed 0 bases at V and 1 base at J, with 10 bases between. CDR3 protein: CASSLWGSGSYEQYF. DNA of the CDR3: TGTGCCAGCAGTTTATGGGGAAGTGGATCCTACGAGCAGTACTTC.

The chain employs TRBV7-8 and TRBJ1-5; D possibly corresponds to TRBD1 (6 bases). Germline V lookup: CDR1 SGHVS, CDR2 FQNEAQ. The V and J ends lost 4 bases and 2 bases respectively, with 12 bases between them. The CDR3 has 15 residues. The CDR3 region has the DNA TGTGCCAGCAGCTCACAGGGTTTGGGCAATCAGCCCCAGCATTTT. Translated, it gives CASSSQGLGNQPQHF.

The chain couples TRBV20-1 to TRBJ2-7; perhaps TRBD2 as D (5 bases). Looked up from germline, CDR1 is DFQATT and CDR2 is SNEGSKA (reference sequence). Trimming removed 0 bases at V and 0 bases at J, with 12 bases between. The CDR3 has 15 amino acids. CDR3 bases: TGCAGTGCTAGAGATCCGAGCGGTATCTCCTACGAGCAGTACTTC. Its translation: CSARDPSGISYEQYF.

This clonotype was observed a few times. The rearrangement joins TRBV7-2 to TRBJ2-7; 8 bases are a match to TRBD1. With V trimmed by 8 bases and J by 2 bases, 8 bases remained unmatched. Germline V CDR1 and CDR2: SGHTA, FQGNSA. CDR3 length equals 14 residues. The CDR3 region has the DNA TGTGCCAGCGGCTACGACAGGGGACCCTACGAGCAGTACTTC. Its protein is CASGYDRGPYEQYF.

This clonotype was counted only a few times. This rearrangement joins TRBV28 to TRBJ2-1, with D maybe TRBD1 (6 bases). The CDR3 sequence is 15 residues long. Between the trimmed V and J ends, which lost 5 bases and 4 bases, there was a span of 15 bases. CDR1 and CDR2 from the germline V gene are MDHEN and SYDVKM. CDR3 DNA: TGTGCCAGCAGTAAAACCGGGACACCTTACAATGAGCAGTTCTTC. This sequence encodes CASSKTGTPYNEQFF.

This clonotype was detected many times. The V and J genes are TRBV12-3 or TRBV12-4 and TRBJ1-6; 7 positions match TRBD1. The CDR3 sequence is 15 residues long. J was trimmed by 6 bases and V by 4 bases; bases with no gene match: 6. CDR3 sequence: CASSSSDRVNSPLHF. The CDR3 DNA reads as TGTGCCAGCAGTTCCAGCGACAGGGTTAATTCACCCCTCCACTTT.

As to this clonotype: One end of the junction does not line up with germline, which may come from a read error. Written as DNA, the CDR3 is TGTGCCAGCAGTTTGGGACTAGTAGTGCATTTT. Amino acid sequence: CASSLGLVVHF. This chain joins TRBV12-3 or TRBV12-4 and TRBJ2-3; 8 nucleotides line up with TRBD2. This CDR3 is built from 11 residues.

This clonotype was counted between two and nine times. The CDR3 region is CAISEPTSGHYNEQFF. For the CDR3, the DNA is TGTGCCATCAGTGAGCCGACTAGCGGGCACTACAATGAGCAGTTCTTC. This rearrangement joins TRBV10-3 to TRBJ2-1; 10 bases are shared with TRBD2. The CDR3 is 16 amino acids. Germline CDR1 is ENHRY and CDR2 is SYGVKD. The V gene end was trimmed by 2 bases and the J gene end by 3 bases; junction bases not matched to a gene: 4.

The gene calls are TRBV5-1 and TRBJ1-2; D unclear. V was trimmed by 0 bases and J by 8 bases, leaving 20 bases between them. The CDR3 extends over 16 amino acids. Germline values: CDR1 SGHRS, CDR2 YFSETQ. Here the CDR3 reads CASSLAGREGLGGYTF. CDR3 sequence (DNA): TGCGCCAGCAGCTTGGCCGGAAGGGAAGGTTTAGGAGGCTACACCTTC.

This clonotype was observed a handful of times. The chain has TRBV12-3 or TRBV12-4 and TRBJ1-5; TRBD1 is a possible D gene (5 bases). Trimming took 4 bases from V and 6 from J, leaving 13 bases between them. The CDR3 spans 14 residues. CDR3 residues: CASSSPGQGQPQHF. The CDR3 DNA sequence: TGTGCCAGCAGTTCTCCGGGGCAGGGTCAGCCCCAGCATTTT.

This rearrangement joins TRBV20-1 to TRBJ1-3, with a weak D call TRBD1 (5 bases). CDR3 length equals 16 residues. Between the trimmed V and J ends, which lost 0 bases and 3 bases, there was a span of 15 bases. CDR1 DFQATT and CDR2 SNEGSKA come from the germline V gene (reference sequence). CDR3 protein: CSARDPGPSSGNTIYF. CDR3 bases: TGCAGTGCTAGAGACCCAGGGCCTTCGAGTGGAAACACCATATATTTT.

The rearrangement uses TRBV27 and TRBJ1-5, with D hard to call. Looked up from germline, CDR1 is MNHEY and CDR2 is SMNVEV (reference sequence). The CDR3 contains 15 residues. V was shortened by 4 bases and J by 5 bases, with 15 bases between the two germline ends. CDR3 loop: CASSSSPGRDQPQHF. The CDR3 nucleotides are TGTGCCAGCAGTTCCTCCCCCGGTAGAGATCAGCCCCAGCATTTT.

The V call is TRBV9, the J call TRBJ1-2; the D is unclear. This CDR3 comprises 13 residues. V was pared by 0 bases and J by 7 bases, with 10 bases between. Germline-derived CDR1 and CDR2 are SGDLS and YYNGEE. CDR3 protein: CASSVDGLVGYTF. The CDR3 DNA reads TGTGCCAGCAGCGTAGATGGCCTCGTTGGCTACACCTTC.